This passage covers 27 T cell receptor beta chains from one sample sequenced in a study of identical twins (dated by TCRdb to 2015 to 2016). The library was made by 5' RACE. Sequencing was performed on an Illumina HiSeq 2000. TCRdb reprocessing: public reads trimmed at Q25 with fastp, clones called with MiXCR, in-frame beta chains kept. Rows with one shared CDR3 protein collapse into an entry with the most common genes and DNA. Here the sample has 700,000 or so distinct CDR3 sequences; around 20% occur a single time. The ten most abundant clones make up 4% to 5.5% of the sample. These data were also filed under a second study, of T cells expressing NK-cell markers.

The specimen was PBMCs. These receptors were taken from a woman aged 18-29 years in good health.

Many counts were recorded for this clonotype. The gene calls are TRBV5-1 and TRBJ1-2; 7 bases are a match to TRBD1. V shed 4 bases, J shed 6 bases, and the junction held 6 bases outside the gene matches. The CDR3 length is 13 residues. Germline CDR1 reads SGHRS; CDR2 reads YFSETQ. DNA for the CDR3: TGCGCCAGCAGCGCGGACAGGCGACATGGCTACACCTTC. Translation: CASSADRRHGYTF.

Here the CDR3 DNA reads TGTGCCACCAGTCCCTCCATCGACAAGGGAGGCCTGTTGAGGACCGGGGAGCTGTTTTTT. Translation gives CATSPSIDKGGLLRTGELFF. V is TRBV24-1 and J is TRBJ2-2; a possible D gene is TRBD2 (6 bases). CDR1 KGHDR and CDR2 SFDVKD come from the germline V gene. The V gene lost 6 bases and the J gene lost 5 bases, with 30 bases spanning the gap. The CDR3 contains 20 residues.

This clonotype was seen repeatedly, ten times or more. V is TRBV9 and J is TRBJ2-3; 9 positions match TRBD2. Trimming took 4 bases from V and 4 from J; bases not matched to a gene: 4. This CDR3 is 14 amino acids long. CDR1 and CDR2 (germline): SGDLS, YYNGEE. The DNA for the CDR3 is TGTGCCAGCAGCATTAGCGGGAGACCAGATACGCAGTATTTT. Its translation: CASSISGRPDTQYF.

The genes are TRBV6-5 and TRBJ1-3; possible D gene TRBD1, 6 bases. V gave up 2 bases and J gave up 1 base, with 15 bases separating them. There are 17 residues in the CDR3. Germline CDR1 is MNHEY and CDR2 is SVGAGI. The CDR3 reads CASSYDRRGGSGNTIYF. The CDR3 DNA is TGTGCCAGCAGTTACGACCGGAGAGGGGGATCTGGAAACACCATATATTTT.

This clonotype turned up a few times. This sequence joins TRBV15 and TRBJ1-1; the match to TRBD1 covers 8 bases. Trimming removed 0 bases from V and 7 bases from J; junction bases left unmatched: 7. Germline values: CDR1 LNHNV, CDR2 YYDKDF (reference sequence). The length of the CDR3 is 15 residues. The CDR3 coding sequence is TGTGCCACCAGCAGAGAAGGGACAGGTTATAGTGAAGCTTTCTTT. Translation: CATSREGTGYSEAFF. Variable domain in full (rest from reference TRBV15 and TRBJ1-1): DAMVIQNPRYQVTQFGKPVTLSCSQTLNHNVMYWYQQKSSQAPKLLFHYYDKDFNNEADTPDNFQSRRPNTSFCFLDIRSPGLGDTAMYLCATSREGTGYSEAFFGQGTRLTVV.

V gene TRBV4-3 combines with J gene TRBJ2-1, with 8 bases fitting TRBD2. After removal of 3 bases from V and 4 bases from J, the junction contained 8 bases not matched to a gene. The CDR3 runs to 16 residues. The germline gives CDR1 LGHNA, CDR2 YSLEER. The CDR3: CASSQEVSGAYNEQFF. DNA of the CDR3: TGCGCCAGCAGCCAGGAAGTTAGCGGGGCTTACAATGAGCAGTTCTTC.

This rearrangement joins TRBV25-1 to TRBJ2-3; weak D call: TRBD1 (6 bases). Germline CDR1 MGHDK, CDR2 SYGVNS. Trimming shortened V by 4 bases and J by 0 bases, and 11 bases separated the two germline ends. This CDR3 has 15 amino acids. This chain's CDR3 is CASSGWTVSTDTQYF. The CDR3 nucleotides are TGTGCCAGCAGTGGATGGACAGTAAGCACAGATACGCAGTATTTT. The full variable domain, in which reference TRBV25-1 and TRBJ2-3 provide the parts outside the CDR3, is EADIYQTPRYLVIGTGKKITLECSQTMGHDKMYWYQQDPGMELHLIHYSYGVNSTEKGDLSSESTVSRIRTEHFPLTLESARPSHTSQYLCASSGWTVSTDTQYFGPGTRLTVL.

The rearrangement joins TRBV3-1 to TRBJ2-5, with 10 bases fitting TRBD2. Per the germline V gene, CDR1 is LGHDT and CDR2 is YNNKEL (reference sequence). The CDR3 length is 17 residues. The V and J ends lost 1 base and 2 bases, in that order; junction bases with no gene match: 7. CDR3 sequence: CASSQALAGVTQETQYF. The CDR3 DNA reads TGTGCCAGCAGCCAAGCCCTAGCGGGGGTCACGCAAGAGACCCAGTACTTC.

Only a few counts were recorded for this clonotype. The chain combines TRBV3-1 with TRBJ2-1; D is possibly TRBD2 (5 bases). This CDR3 spans 15 amino acids. Trimming removed 4 bases from V and 9 bases from J, with 19 bases in between. Germline loops: CDR1 LGHDT, CDR2 YNNKEL (reference sequence). In DNA form, the CDR3 reads TGTGCCAGCAGCCCCCGGCCCCGGGATGGCGGTGAGCAGTTCTTC. It translates to CASSPRPRDGGEQFF.

The V gene is TRBV29-1, the J gene TRBJ2-1; 12 nucleotides align to TRBD2. The CDR3 runs to 18 residues. Per germline, CDR1 SQVTM and CDR2 ANQGSEA. The junction had 11 bases not matched to a gene; V was cut back by 1 base and J by 4 bases. Written as DNA, the CDR3 is TGCAGCGTTGAAGGCGGACTAGCGGGACGACCCCAATACAATGAGCAGTTCTTC. It specifies CSVEGGLAGRPQYNEQFF.

The rearrangement links TRBV6-2 or TRBV6-3 to TRBJ2-7; D may correspond to TRBD1 or TRBD2 (5 bases each). V gave up 10 bases and J gave up 2 bases, with 15 bases separating them. The CDR3 covers 13 residues. Per germline, CDR1 MNHEY and CDR2 SVGEGT. The CDR3 nucleotides read TGTGCCATCTCGGGGACGGGGACCTACGAGCAGTACTTC. It specifies CAISGTGTYEQYF.

This chain links TRBV6-5 with TRBJ2-6, with D uncertain. CDR3 length: 15 amino acids. V lost 2 bases to trimming and J lost 0 bases, with 5 bases between them. Germline V gene sequence: CDR1 MNHEY, CDR2 SVGAGI. CDR3 in DNA: TGTGCCAGCAGTTACCCTCGCTCTGGGGCCAACGTCCTGACTTTC. The encoded protein is CASSYPRSGANVLTF.

This chain links TRBV5-1 with TRBJ2-4, with 8 bases matching TRBD2. This CDR3 contains 14 residues. Germline V gives CDR1 SGHRS, CDR2 YFSETQ. Germline trimming cut 4 bases from V and 8 bases from J; bases unmatched to any gene: 8. The CDR3 reads CASSPGLGLDIQYF. The CDR3 coding sequence is TGCGCCAGCAGCCCGGGACTAGGACTAGACATTCAGTACTTC.

This clonotype came up a few times. The chain joins TRBV29-1 to TRBJ2-5, with a possible D match to TRBD2 (6 bases). Looked up from germline, CDR1 is SQVTM and CDR2 is ANQGSEA. This CDR3 spans 14 amino acids. Trimming took off 7 bases at V and 5 bases at J, with 20 bases between the two ends. The CDR3 protein is CSGRPADGSETQYF. The CDR3 DNA reads as TGCAGCGGGCGGCCGGCAGACGGGAGTGAGACCCAGTACTTC.

This chain links TRBV19 with TRBJ2-7; D is unclear. The ends were cut back, 3 bases at V and 0 bases at J, with 9 bases in the middle. Germline V gene sequence: CDR1 LNHDA, CDR2 SQIVND (reference sequence). This CDR3 is built from 14 residues. The CDR3 sequence: CASSIALSSYEQYF. The CDR3, as DNA: TGTGCCAGTAGTATTGCCCTCAGCTCCTACGAGCAGTACTTC.

V is TRBV27 and J is TRBJ2-5, with D possibly matching TRBD1 (6 bases). Germline-derived CDR1 and CDR2 are MNHEY and SMNVEV (reference sequence). CDR3 length: 15 residues. The ends were cut back, 5 bases at V and 5 bases at J, with 18 bases in the middle. In DNA, the CDR3 is TGTGCCAGCAGTCCGCTCCCGGCCAGGGGCGAGACCCAGTACTTC. It is translated as CASSPLPARGETQYF.

V gene TRBV9 combines with J gene TRBJ2-1; 11 positions agree with TRBD2. V shed 0 bases, J shed 8 bases, and the junction held 7 bases outside the gene matches. The CDR3 extends over 16 amino acids. The germline CDR1 and CDR2 sequences are SGDLS and YYNGEE. The CDR3 DNA sequence: TGTGCCAGCAGCGTAGGATCTAGCGGGAGGTGGGATGAGCAGTTCTTC. Its translation: CASSVGSSGRWDEQFF.

The J gene is TRBJ1-2, the V gene TRBV4-3, with D hard to call. This CDR3 contains 14 residues. From germline, CDR1 is LGHNA and CDR2 YSLEER. V shed 0 bases and J shed 4 bases, with 9 bases lying between them. The CDR3 protein is CASSQDASPYGYTF. For the CDR3, the DNA is TGCGCCAGCAGCCAAGACGCCAGCCCCTATGGCTACACCTTC.

There are many counts of this clonotype. This chain joins TRBV7-3 and TRBJ2-3; D is undetermined. Trimming removed 6 bases at V and 3 bases at J, with 13 bases between. CDR1 and CDR2 from the germline V gene are SGHTA and FQGTGA. The CDR3 totals 14 residues. CDR3 sequence: CASSSGRVTDTQYF. The CDR3 bases are TGTGCCAGCAGTTCCGGAAGAGTAACAGATACGCAGTATTTT.

The rearrangement links TRBV9 to TRBJ2-7, with 11 nucleotides matching TRBD1. The V and J ends lost 3 bases and 5 bases, in that order; junction bases with no gene match: 7. The CDR3 extends over 15 amino acids. Germline lookup yields CDR1 SGDLS and CDR2 YYNGEE. The CDR3 here is CASSEGLGQGDEQYF. The CDR3 DNA is TGTGCCAGCAGCGAGGGCCTGGGACAGGGGGACGAGCAGTACTTC.

The chain employs TRBV5-1 and TRBJ2-1; 13 bases are a match to TRBD2. The CDR3 has 16 residues. The ends lost 4 bases at V and 10 bases at J; junction bases unmatched: 11. CDR1 and CDR2 from the germline V gene are SGHRS and YFSETQ. CDR3 DNA: TGCGCCAGCAGCACCCTGACTAGCGGGGGGACTTTAGAGCAGTTCTTC. It translates to CASSTLTSGGTLEQFF.

This chain links TRBV29-1 with TRBJ2-5, with D unresolved. Germline CDR1 and CDR2: SQVTM and ANQGSEA. The CDR3 spans 14 residues. V was clipped by 6 bases and J by 4 bases, with 18 bases between them. CDR3 in DNA: TGCAGCGTGGGCGGCCCCACTTTAATAGAGACCCAGTACTTC. As protein: CSVGGPTLIETQYF.

The chain employs TRBV14 and TRBJ2-2, with D perhaps assigned TRBD1 or TRBD2 (5 bases each). Trimming stripped 2 bases from V and 4 bases from J, with 14 bases between. This CDR3 region has 16 residues. Germline values: CDR1 SGHDN, CDR2 FVKESK. CDR3 sequence: CASSQWDRLFTGELFF. CDR3 sequence (DNA): TGTGCCAGCAGCCAATGGGACCGGCTCTTCACCGGGGAGCTGTTTTTT.

The chain carries TRBV7-9 and TRBJ2-7; tentatively, D is TRBD2 (6 bases). This CDR3 spans 13 amino acids. The ends were cut back, 5 bases at V and 6 bases at J, with 14 bases in the middle. Germline V gene data show CDR1 as SEHNR and CDR2 as FQNEAQ (reference sequence). CDR3 nucleotide sequence: TGTGCCAGCAGCCGGGACTCCACGCGCGAGCAGTACTTC. Translated: CASSRDSTREQYF.

This clonotype has a count of ten or more. The chain has TRBV20-1 and TRBJ1-1, with D tentatively TRBD1 (5 bases). Trimming shortened V by 4 bases and J by 4 bases, and 16 bases separated the two germline ends. The CDR3 is 14 residues long. CDR1 is DFQATT and CDR2 is SNEGSKA in the germline V gene (reference sequence). The CDR3 sequence is CSAMGDPWGTEAFF. The CDR3 DNA reads TGCAGTGCTATGGGGGACCCCTGGGGCACTGAAGCTTTCTTT.

This chain links TRBV5-6 with TRBJ2-2; 7 bases fit TRBD1. This CDR3 region has 14 residues. V shed 4 bases and J 7 bases; nucleotides not matched to a gene: 7. Germline lookup yields CDR1 SGHDT and CDR2 YYEEEE. CDR3 nucleotides: TGTGCCAGCAGCCAAGACAGGGACGGCGGGGAGCTGTTTTTT. Translating it yields CASSQDRDGGELFF. The whole variable domain, filled in from reference TRBV5-6 and TRBJ2-2, reads DAGVTQSPTHLIKTRGQQVTLRCSPKSGHDTVSWYQQALGQGPQFIFQYYEEEERQRGNFPDRFSGHQFPNYSSELNVNALLLGDSALYLCASSQDRDGGELFFGEGSRLTVL.

This clonotype was counted only a few times. This chain joins TRBV20-1 and TRBJ1-1; D is unclear. There are 14 residues in the CDR3. The V end lost 3 bases, the J end lost 4 bases, and 15 bases lay between the germline ends. The germline CDR1 and CDR2 sequences are DFQATT and SNEGSKA (reference sequence). The CDR3 protein is CSASPGGLGTEAFF. In DNA form, the CDR3 reads TGCAGTGCTAGCCCCGGAGGGTTAGGCACTGAAGCTTTCTTT.